This T cell receptor beta chain was recovered during a study of T cell responses to AZD1222 COVID-19 vaccine. General study findings and limits: Spike was spanned by vaccine-associated CD4 TCRs, with dominance at 160-218 and 743-854.

This clone was detected once. The antigen remains undetermined. There are 13 residues in the CDR3. With 3 bases clipped from V and 3 bases from J, the junction kept 2 bases outside the gene matches. CDR1 is SGHTA, CDR2 FQGNSA, per germline. This table comes from immunoSEQ multiplex PCR, and its TCRdb copy is limited to in-frame clones, with some not included. Among some 90,000 clones listed, more than 70% were seen once. Specimen: peripheral blood, collected on day 0 of AZD1222 vaccination. V usage is TRBV7-2 and J usage is TRBJ2-7, with 7 bases that match TRBD2. This clonotype was sampled from an adult in good health. This CDR3 reads CASSLRGIYEQYF. The CDR3 bases are TGTGCCAGCAGCTTGCGGGGGATCTACGAGCAGTACTTC.